A selection of T cell receptor beta chains follows, all from one sample in a study of blood T cell repertoires in COVID-19. Assay used: immunoSEQ multiplex PCR; TCRdb lists only in-frame clones, some missing. The sample has 130,000 or so clones, around 84% seen once; the top ten hold less than 9%. Material: peripheral blood. These TCRs come from a man aged 30-40 years with COVID-19, enrolled during active disease. The CDR3 runs from the conserved cysteine through the conserved F or W. The D gene is left open where the match is weak. Only part of the rows carry a size: once, few, many, or a class if the clone is expanded.

TRBJ2-1 TRBV30 NA TRBD2 TGTGCCTGGAGTCGGCCCGATCGAACTAGCGGGAGGGTGGAGCAGTTCTTC CAWSRPDRTSGRVEQFF
TRBJ2-7 TRBV23-1 NA TRBD1 TGCGCCAGCAGCCGGGACAGGGAAACCTACGAGCAGTACTTC CASSRDRETYEQYF
TRBJ1-1 TRBV13 NA NA TGTGCCAGCAGCCCACCTGGGGGGGACCGGGACTTGGATGAAGCTTTCTTT CASSPPGGDRDLDEAFF
TRBJ2-5 TRBV27 NA TRBD2 TGTGCCAGCAGTTCCATAGCGGGTCGAGAGACCCAGTACTTC CASSSIAGRETQYF
TRBJ2-1 TRBV13 NA TRBD2 TGTGCCAGCAGCCCATTCCGGGGATCGGGACTAGCGGGAGGGAGCTCCTACAATGAGCAGTTCTTC CASSPFRGSGLAGGSSYNEQFF
TRBJ2-7 TRBV28 NA NA TGTGCCAGCAGCCCCCGAGGGGCCGGGGGCTACGAGCAGTACTTC CASSPRGAGGYEQYF
TRBJ1-1 TRBV28 NA NA TGTGCCAGCAAAATACTTCCCATCAGGGGAAAGAACACTGAAGCTTTCTTT CASKILPIRGKNTEAFF
TRBJ2-5 TRBV28 NA TRBD2 TGTGCCAGCAGCTTACCGGGACTAGCGGGAAACCAAGAGACCCAGTACTTC CASSLPGLAGNQETQYF
TRBJ2-7 TRBV11-2 NA NA TGTGCCAGCAGCTCACCCTGGGACTCCTCCTACGAGCAGTACTTC CASSSPWDSSYEQYF
TRBJ2-7 TRBV7-6 NA TRBD1 TGTGCCAGCAGCTTAGGACAGGGGGGAATTTGGTACTTC CASSLGQGGIWYF
TRBJ1-1 TRBV7-9 NA NA TGTGCCAGCAGCTTAGAGAGTTACACTGAAGCTTTCTTT CASSLESYTEAFF
TRBJ2-1 TRBV3-1/TRBV3-2 NA NA TGTGCCAGCAGCCAAGCCGCGGGTGAGCAGTTCTTC CASSQAAGEQFF
TRBJ2-7 TRBV30 NA NA TGTGCCTGGAGTGCGGACAGCTACGAGCAGTACTTC CAWSADSYEQYF
TRBJ1-2 TRBV28 NA NA TGTGCCAGCAGTCAGGGGTTACTCTATGGCTACACCTTC CASSQGLLYGYTF
TRBJ1-5 TRBV6-6 NA TRBD1 TGTGCCAGCAGTCGAGACCAGGTACCGAGGACAGGGGTCAATCAGCCCCAGCATTTT CASSRDQVPRTGVNQPQHF
TRBJ2-3 TRBV7-9 NA TRBD1 TGTGCCAGCAGCCTTTACCGGGCGACAGGGTTGATTAGCACAGATACGCAGTATTTT CASSLYRATGLISTDTQYF
TRBJ1-6 TRBV18 NA TRBD1 TGTGCCAGCTCACTTGACACAGGGGGTTCACCCCTCCACTTT CASSLDTGGSPLHF
TRBJ2-7 TRBV15 NA TRBD1 TGTGCCACCAGCAGACACCGGGACAGGACTTCCTACGAGCAGTACTTC CATSRHRDRTSYEQYF
TRBJ1-2 TRBV5-1 few TRBD1 TGCGCCAGCAGCCCCGGTTTAGCGCAGGGGGCTACCTATGGCTACACCTTC CASSPGLAQGATYGYTF
TRBJ2-5 TRBV15 NA NA TGTGCCACCAGCGGTAGCGGTACTCCACAAGAGACCCAGTACTTC CATSGSGTPQETQYF
TRBJ1-4 TRBV28 NA TRBD1 TGTGCCAGCAGTTTAGGGTCGGGACAGGGACTGTTTTTT CASSLGSGQGLFF
TRBJ2-1 TRBV9 NA NA TGTGCCAGCAGCGTAGGTCAGGGAGGCTACAATGAGCAGTTCTTC CASSVGQGGYNEQFF
TRBJ2-2 TRBV27 once TRBD1 TGTGCCAGCAGTTCGCTTGGGACAGGCACCTTCACCGGGGAGCTGTTTTTT CASSSLGTGTFTGELFF
TRBJ2-7 TRBV28 NA TRBD2 TGTGCCAGCAGCCGGAACAGAAATAGCGGGAGGATTTACGAGCAGTACTTC CASSRNRNSGRIYEQYF
TRBJ1-6 TRBV25-1 NA NA TGTGCCAGCAGGACGGGGGGGGCCGCCTATAATTCACCCCTCCACTTT CASRTGGAAYNSPLHF
TRBJ1-2 TRBV15 NA NA TGTGCCACCAGCAGAGCTGAGGCTGGCTACACCTTC CATSRAEAGYTF
TRBJ2-1 TRBV28 NA TRBD1 TGTGCCAGCAGTCCCGGGGGGACAGGGGGCATCAATGAGCAGTTCTTC CASSPGGTGGINEQFF
TRBJ2-7 TRBV12-3/TRBV12-4 NA NA TGTGCCAGCAGTCCAGCCTACGAGCAGTACTTC CASSPAYEQYF
TRBJ2-1 TRBV2 NA NA TGTGCCACCCCCACTATGGGTTCCTACAATGAGCAGTTCTTC CATPTMGSYNEQFF
TRBJ1-5 TRBV6-2/TRBV6-3 NA NA TGTGCCAGCAGTCTTTCGAGTCAGCCCCAGCATTTT CASSLSSQPQHF
TRBJ1-2 TRBV5-4 once NA TGTGCCAGCAGCTTGGAGGGAGTTGGCTACACCTTC CASSLEGVGYTF
TRBJ2-6 TRBV7-2 few NA TGTGCCAGCAGCTTAGGTCGGGGGAGGTCTGGGGCCAACGTCCTGACTTTC CASSLGRGRSGANVLTF
TRBJ2-3 TRBV7-2 NA TRBD2 TGTGCCAGCAGCTCCCTAGCGGGGAGCACAGATACGCAGTATTTT CASSSLAGSTDTQYF
TRBJ1-1 TRBV6-6 NA NA TGTGCCACCGTGAACACTGAAGCTTTCTTT CATVNTEAFF
TRBJ2-7 TRBV12-5 NA TRBD1 TGTGCTAGTGGTCCCCGGGACAGGGAAGAGGGGTACTTC CASGPRDREEGYF
TRBJ2-3 TRBV28 NA NA TGTGCCAGCAGTTTTGAGGGAGTAAAAGCAGATACGCAGTATTTT CASSFEGVKADTQYF
TRBJ1-5 TRBV6-5 NA TRBD1 TGTGCCAGCAGACGGACAGGAGACAATCAGCCCCAGCATTTT CASRRTGDNQPQHF
TRBJ2-4 TRBV5-4 NA NA TGTGCCAGCAGCCCCCAGGGTTCCAACATTCAGTACTTC CASSPQGSNIQYF
TRBJ2-7 TRBV5-8 NA TRBD1 TGTGCCAGCAGCACAAGATCCGGGACAGGGGTCCACGAGCAGTACTTC CASSTRSGTGVHEQYF
TRBJ1-3 TRBV27 NA TRBD1 TGTGCCAGCAGAGGACAGGGGGCAGGAGGAAACACCATATATTTT CASRGQGAGGNTIYF
TRBJ1-2 TRBV28 NA NA TGTGCCAGCAGTTTGGTAGTACAGACCTCATATGGCTACACCTTC CASSLVVQTSYGYTF
TRBJ2-2 TRBV15 NA NA TGTGCCACCAGCAGAGTCCGGAGCACCGGGGAGCTGTTTTTT CATSRVRSTGELFF
TRBJ1-2 TRBV5-6 NA NA TGTGCCAGCAGCCCGACAGCTCTCAACTATGGCTACACCTTC CASSPTALNYGYTF
TRBJ2-5 TRBV28 few TRBD1 TGTGCCAGCAGTTTCGGAGACAGGGCACAAGAGACCCAGTACTTC CASSFGDRAQETQYF
TRBJ2-7 TRBV7-8 NA NA TGTGCCAGCAGCTTAGTCGCAGGAACCCGATACGAGCAGTACTTC CASSLVAGTRYEQYF
TRBJ1-2 TRBV9 NA TRBD1 TGTGCCAGCAGCTCCACAGGGGGTACGAACTATGGCTACACCTTC CASSSTGGTNYGYTF
TRBJ1-2 TRBV5-6 NA NA TGTGCCAGCAGCCTTAAGAGGAATGGCTACACCTTC CASSLKRNGYTF
TRBJ2-2 TRBV28 NA NA TGTGCCAGCAGGTCCAGGGCTCTGAACACCGGGGAGCTGTTTTTT CASRSRALNTGELFF
TRBJ2-7 TRBV10-3 once TRBD1 TGTGCCATCAGTGAGTCGGGACAGGGGGCCTACGAGCAGTACTTC CAISESGQGAYEQYF
TRBJ2-3 TRBV6-4 NA TRBD1 TGTGCCAGCAGTTTATCCGGGACAGGGATGGATACGCAGTATTTT CASSLSGTGMDTQYF
TRBJ2-7 TRBV9 NA TRBD2 TGTGCCAGCAGCGTAGGAGGGACTAGCGGGAGTAGTTGGTACGAGCAGTACTTC CASSVGGTSGSSWYEQYF
TRBJ1-5 TRBV2 NA NA TGTGCCAGCAGTGAATCCAGGGGAAGAGATCAGCCCCAGCATTTT CASSESRGRDQPQHF
TRBJ2-3 TRBV12-5 NA TRBD2 TGTGCTAGTGTTCCCGCAACGGCAGCGGGAGGACCTGATACGCAGTATTTT CASVPATAAGGPDTQYF
TRBJ2-1 TRBV7-2 NA TRBD1 TGTGCCAGCAGCTTAAGAGACTCCGGACAGGATGAGCAGTTCTTC CASSLRDSGQDEQFF
TRBJ1-1 TRBV6-7 NA TRBD1 TGTGCCAGCAGTAGGGGACAGGGGAGAACTGAAGCTTTCTTT CASSRGQGRTEAFF
TRBJ2-4 TRBV10-3 NA TRBD2 TGTGCCATCAGTGAGTCGGGGGGGGAGGCCAAAAACATTCAGTACTTC CAISESGGEAKNIQYF
TRBJ2-7 TRBV28 NA NA TGTGCCAGCTCCGGACGGGACACAGGGTACGAGCAGTACTTC CASSGRDTGYEQYF
TRBJ1-1 TRBV19 NA NA TGTGCCAGTATTAACAGGGCTACTAACACTGAAGCTTTCTTT CASINRATNTEAFF
TRBJ1-3 TRBV6-5 NA TRBD1 TGTGCCAGCAGTTGGGGACAGGAAAACACCATATATTTT CASSWGQENTIYF